The 15 T cell receptor beta chains below all came from one sample that was sequenced in a study of T cell responses to AZD1222 COVID-19 vaccine. Clones were sequenced by immunoSEQ multiplex PCR, and TCRdb holds only the in-frame ones, with some missing. The sample has around 190,000 clones; 91% are singletons. The source was peripheral blood, collected 28 days after the second AZD1222 dose. Source of these receptors: an adult who received the AZD1222 COVID-19 vaccine.

This sequence joins TRBV11-2 and TRBJ1-1; tentative D call: TRBD1 (5 bases). V lost 5 bases and J lost 0, with 10 bases in between. Germline V gene lookup returns CDR1 SGHAT and CDR2 FQNNGV. The CDR3 spans 14 residues. CDR3 DNA sequence: TGTGCCAGCAGCCCCTGGGGGATGAACACTGAAGCTTTCTTT. Translation gives CASSPWGMNTEAFF. Filled out from reference TRBV11-2 and TRBJ1-1, the complete variable domain reads EAGVAQSPRYKIIEKRQSVAFWCNPISGHATLYWYQQILGQGPKLLIQFQNNGVVDDSQLPKDRFSAERLKGVDSTLKIQPAKLEDSAVYLCASSPWGMNTEAFFGQGTRLTVV.

CDR3 DNA sequence: TGTGCCAGCAGTTACTTAGGGGGCAATCAGCCCCAGCATTTT. Its translation: CASSYLGGNQPQHF. The chain combines TRBV6-5 with TRBJ1-5; perhaps TRBD1 as D (5 bases). The CDR3 length is 14 residues. Germline V gives CDR1 MNHEY, CDR2 SVGAGI. Trimming took 1 base from V and 2 from J, leaving 6 bases between them.

There are a few counts of this clone. The DNA for the CDR3 is TGTGCCAGTAGGCGGGGACAGGGGGCTGCTGGGGCCAACGTCCTGACTTTC. Protein product: CASRRGQGAAGANVLTF. The chain uses TRBV19 and TRBJ2-6, with 12 nucleotides matching TRBD1. CDR1 and CDR2 from the germline V gene are LNHDA and SQIVND (reference sequence). The CDR3 has 17 amino acids. The junction had 5 bases not matched to a gene; V was cut back by 6 bases and J by 2 bases. Together with reference TRBV19 and TRBJ2-6, the CDR3 gives the full variable domain: DGGITQSPKYLFRKEGQNVTLSCEQNLNHDAMYWYRQDPGQGLRLIYYSQIVNDFQKGDIAEGYSVSREKKESFPLTVTSAQKNPTAFYLCASRRGQGAAGANVLTFGAGSRLTVL.

The CDR3 nucleotides are TGTGCCTGGAGTGTACTTAAGGGTAGAAATGAAAAACTGTTTTTT. Translation gives CAWSVLKGRNEKLFF. The chain combines TRBV30 with TRBJ1-4; no clear D. Germline CDR1 and CDR2: GTSNPN and SVGIG (reference sequence). V was pared by 0 bases and J by 5 bases, with 13 bases between. This CDR3 contains 15 residues. Full variable domain (outside the CDR3, taken from reference TRBV30 and TRBJ1-4): SQTIHQWPATLVQPVGSPLSLECTVEGTSNPNLYWYRQAAGRGLQLLFYSVGIGQISSEVPQNLSASRPQDRQFILSSKKLLLSDSGFYLCAWSVLKGRNEKLFFGSGTQLSVL.

The V call is TRBV20-1, the J call TRBJ2-1, with D possibly TRBD2 on 5 matching bases. Trimming left V 3 bases short and J 4 bases short, with 13 bases between. The CDR3 has 14 residues. CDR1 DFQATT and CDR2 SNEGSKA come from the germline V gene (reference sequence). Here the CDR3 reads CSASGSEGYNEQFF. The CDR3 DNA reads TGCAGTGCTAGTGGCTCTGAGGGTTACAATGAGCAGTTCTTC.

The rearrangement joins TRBV11-2 to TRBJ1-5, with 7 bases lining up with TRBD1. The germline CDR1 and CDR2 sequences are SGHAT and FQNNGV. CDR3 length: 15 residues. V lost 2 bases and J lost 1; bases outside the gene matches: 2. The CDR3 sequence is CASSLQGGSNQPQHF. The CDR3 coding sequence is TGTGCCAGCAGCTTACAGGGGGGAAGCAATCAGCCCCAGCATTTT.

The rearrangement uses TRBV6-5 and TRBJ1-2; perhaps TRBD1 as D (6 bases). This CDR3 has 13 residues. V lost 5 bases, J lost 5 bases, and 12 bases lay in between. Germline values: CDR1 MNHEY, CDR2 SVGAGI. CDR3 residues: CASSKQGYYGYTF. The CDR3 DNA reads as TGTGCCAGCAGTAAACAGGGTTATTATGGCTACACCTTC.

The chain joins TRBV6-2 or TRBV6-3 to TRBJ1-1; no definite D call. The CDR3 has 18 residues. CDR1 and CDR2 from the germline V gene are MNHEY and SVGEGT. The germline V and J ends were trimmed by 1 base and 1 base, with 19 bases remaining between them. The CDR3, as DNA: TGTGCCAGCAGTTACTTGGCGCACGAGGGTGGTAAGAACACTGAAGCTTTCTTT. Translated: CASSYLAHEGGKNTEAFF.

In the case of this clone: A read error may produce the germline difference seen at one junction end. V is TRBV7-7 and J is TRBJ2-3; TRBD2 might be the D (6 bases). The CDR3 extends over 14 amino acids. Germline loops: CDR1 SSHAT, CDR2 FNYEAQ (reference sequence). The CDR3 DNA reads TGTGCTAGCAGCCCAGGGACTGGGGGAGATACGCAGTATTTT. Translating gives CASSPGTGGDTQYF.

This chain connects TRBV2 to TRBJ2-5; 11 bases agree with TRBD2. The CDR3 is 15 residues long. Germline values: CDR1 SNHLY, CDR2 FYNNEI. J lost 5 bases, V lost 8 bases, and 10 bases had no gene match. CDR3 residues: CASVKIAGGRETQYF. The CDR3 DNA follows: TGTGCCAGCGTCAAAATAGCGGGAGGGCGGGAGACCCAGTACTTC.

The chain couples TRBV12-3 or TRBV12-4 to TRBJ1-6; D is unresolved. Trimming pared 0 bases from V and 10 bases from J, leaving 4 bases between. The CDR3 spans 12 residues. CDR3 in amino acids: CASSLASSPLHF. CDR3 sequence (DNA): TGTGCCAGCAGTTTAGCGTCCTCACCCCTCCACTTT.

The genes are TRBV2 and TRBJ2-2; D is ambiguous. The CDR3 has 13 amino acids. Trimming pared 1 base from V and 4 bases from J, leaving 4 bases between. Germline CDR1 reads SNHLY; CDR2 reads FYNNEI. The CDR3 DNA reads TGTGCCAGCAGTGAAGTCGTCACCGGGGAGCTGTTTTTT. This sequence encodes CASSEVVTGELFF.

The chain combines TRBV7-5 with TRBJ1-5. TRBV7-5 is labeled a pseudogene. This CDR3 region has 16 residues. The CDR3 loop is CARSLTAPTSNQPQHF. CDR3 in DNA: TGTGCCAGAAGCTTAACGGCACCAACTAGCAATCAGCCCCAGCATTTT.

The genes are TRBV4-1 and TRBJ2-1, with 8 nucleotides matching TRBD1. The CDR3 loop spans 16 amino acids. Germline CDR1 MGHRA, CDR2 YSYEKL. The V segment lost 0 bases and the J segment 4 bases; nucleotides outside the gene matches: 5. CDR3 coding DNA: TGCGCCAGCAGCCAAGATGACCGGACAGGGTACAATGAGCAGTTCTTC. The encoded protein is CASSQDDRTGYNEQFF.

The CDR3 protein is CASNPRGGSVEKLFF. In DNA form, the CDR3 reads TGTGCCAGCAATCCCCGGGGGGGGTCGGTAGAAAAACTGTTTTTT. The chain uses TRBV6-5 and TRBJ1-4, with D tentatively TRBD1 (5 bases). In germline, CDR1 is MNHEY, CDR2 SVGAGI. The length of the CDR3 is 15 residues. Trimming stripped 7 bases from V and 8 bases from J, with 20 bases between.